This T cell receptor (beta chain) was sequenced for a study of blood T cell repertoires in COVID-19. Study-wide background: Acute and convalescent COVID-19 samples came from the United States, Italy and Spain. From T cells, B-cell-depleted T cells, or PBMCs came the material, which was cDNA or gDNA.

Source study methods: Estimated nucleated cell counts came from reference gene primer amplification. Libraries were prepared by immunoSEQ multiplex PCR; TCRdb keeps only in-frame clonotypes and omits some of them. The D gene and trimming were derived from the DNA, and the V and J assignments and clone size from that table. The table includes tens of thousands of clones, 70% to 90% detected once. This CDR3 has 15 amino acids. Germline CDR1 MNHEY, CDR2 SVGAGI. Trimming pared 7 bases from V and 0 bases from J, leaving 13 bases between. Sequencing was carried out using peripheral blood. V is TRBV6-5 and J is TRBJ1-3; D is undetermined. The source is a man in his 70s with active or convalescent COVID-19. The CDR3 loop reads CASTSPGTSGNTIYF. The CDR3 DNA sequence: TGTGCCAGCACCTCCCCGGGAACCTCTGGAAACACCATATATTTT.